This is a list of T cell receptor beta chains from one sample in a study of neurological immune-mediated disorders. TCRdb processed the 5' RACE reads anew with MiXCR; each CDR3 protein has one entry. The sample holds about 10,000 distinct CDR3 sequences, approximately 22% seen once. The specimen sequenced was CD8+ T cells from blood. These receptors were obtained from a woman in her 40s with multiple sclerosis. CDR3s include the opening cysteine and the closing phenylalanine or tryptophan. The order of the fields is D gene, J gene, V gene, clone size, CDR3 DNA, CDR3 protein. The D gene is left open where the match is weak. A row's size may be missing; if present it is once, few, many or a size class.

TRBD1 TRBJ2-3 TRBV28 . TGTGCCAGCAGTTTCTTAGGGGGCCTCGGTAAAGATACGCAGTATTTT CASSFLGGLGKDTQYF
. TRBJ2-1 TRBV4-1 many TGCGCCAGCAGCCAAGCCCCCGGGGGATTATTGGTACATGAGCAGTTCTTC CASSQAPGGLLVHEQFF
. TRBJ2-1 TRBV10-3 many TGTGCCATCAGTGAGAGTACGGAATTAGGCCCCCTCAATGAGCAGTTCTTC CAISESTELGPLNEQFF
. TRBJ2-7 TRBV4-2 many TGTGCCAGCAGCCATGCGGGTTACGAGCAGTACTTC CASSHAGYEQYF
TRBD1 TRBJ2-5 TRBV11-2 many TGTGCCAGCAGCAGGACAGGGAGCCTGGAGACCCAGTACTTC CASSRTGSLETQYF
. TRBJ1-2 TRBV7-6 many TGTGCCAGCAGCGCGGGACCGGGTGACTATGGCTACACCTTC CASSAGPGDYGYTF
TRBD1 TRBJ2-1 TRBV11-2 many TGTGCCAGCAGCTTGAGACAGGGGCCCTACAATGAGCAGTTCTTC CASSLRQGPYNEQFF
. TRBJ1-1 TRBV5-1 . TGCGCCAGCAGCTTGGACAGGGTGAACACTGAAGCTTTCTTT CASSLDRVNTEAFF
. TRBJ2-1 TRBV4-2 . TGTGCCAGCAGCCCCAGGACCCGGAGCTCCTACAATGAGCAGTTCTTC CASSPRTRSSYNEQFF
. TRBJ1-6 TRBV12-3/TRBV12-4 . TGTGCCAGCAGTTTGAAATCCCATTCACCCCTCCACTTT CASSLKSHSPLHF
TRBD1 TRBJ1-1 TRBV6-5 many TGTGCCAGCAGTTACTCGATTACAGGGGGGGCTGAAGCTTTCTTT CASSYSITGGAEAFF
. TRBJ2-1 TRBV20-1 many TGCAGTGCTAGACCCCGTGGGAGCTCCTACAATGAGCAGTTCTTC CSARPRGSSYNEQFF
. TRBJ2-6 TRBV4-1 medium-sized TGCGCCAGCAGCCGGGGGATGGGGCTCTCTGGGGCCAACGTCCTGACTTTC CASSRGMGLSGANVLTF
TRBD1 TRBJ1-2 TRBV5-5 . TGTGCCAGCAGCTTGGAGCGGGACAGCAACTATGGCTACACCTTC CASSLERDSNYGYTF
. TRBJ2-7 TRBV12-3/TRBV12-4 many TGTGCCAGCAGTCTAGGACGGAACTACGAGCAGTACTTC CASSLGRNYEQYF
. TRBJ1-5 TRBV24-1 once TGTGCCACCAGTGCTCACGGGGGTGAACCCCAGCATTTT CATSAHGGEPQHF
. TRBJ2-3 TRBV20-1 many TGCAGTGCCCTAGACATACGAGTGGGAGATACGCAGTATTTT CSALDIRVGDTQYF
. TRBJ2-3 TRBV7-3 many TGTGCCAGCAGCTCCCTGCCGGGGAGCACAGATACGCAGTATTTT CASSSLPGSTDTQYF
TRBD1 TRBJ1-6 TRBV2 many TGTGCCAGCAGCGAAGGACAGGGGAAAAATTCACCCCTCCACTTT CASSEGQGKNSPLHF
. TRBJ2-4 TRBV6-5 . TGTGCCAGCAGTTACTCGAGCGGTCCGGTAAACATTCAGTACTTC CASSYSSGPVNIQYF
. TRBJ1-5 TRBV20-1 . TGCAGTGCTAGGCCCGGGACGGGCGGTCAGCCCCAGCATTTT CSARPGTGGQPQHF